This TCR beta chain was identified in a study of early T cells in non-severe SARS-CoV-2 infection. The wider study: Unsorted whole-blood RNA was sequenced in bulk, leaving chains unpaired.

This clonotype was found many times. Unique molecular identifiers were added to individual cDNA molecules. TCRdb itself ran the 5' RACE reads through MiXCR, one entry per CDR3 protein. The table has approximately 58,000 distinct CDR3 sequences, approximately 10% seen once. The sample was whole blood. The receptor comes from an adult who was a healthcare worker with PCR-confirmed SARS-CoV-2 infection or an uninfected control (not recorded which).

This CDR3 is CASITDTEAFF. The CDR3 bases are TGTGCCAGCATAACGGACACTGAAGCTTTCTTT. The chain uses TRBV6-5 and TRBJ1-1; no reliable D call. Germline assignment: CDR1 MNHEY and CDR2 SVGAGI. The CDR3 sequence is 11 residues long. V gave up 7 bases and J gave up 3 bases, with 6 bases separating them.